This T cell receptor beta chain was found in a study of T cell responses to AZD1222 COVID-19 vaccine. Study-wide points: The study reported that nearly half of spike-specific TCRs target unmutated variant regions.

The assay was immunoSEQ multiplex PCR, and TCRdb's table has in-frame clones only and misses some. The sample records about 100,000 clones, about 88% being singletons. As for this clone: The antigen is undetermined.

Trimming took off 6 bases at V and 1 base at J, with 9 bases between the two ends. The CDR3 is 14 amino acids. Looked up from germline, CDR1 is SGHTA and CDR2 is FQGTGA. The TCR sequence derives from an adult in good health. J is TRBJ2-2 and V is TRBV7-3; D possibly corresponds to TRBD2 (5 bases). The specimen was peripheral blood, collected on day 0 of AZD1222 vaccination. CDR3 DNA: TGTGCCAGCAGACGAGCGGTGAACACCGGGGAGCTGTTTTTT. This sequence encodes CASRRAVNTGELFF.